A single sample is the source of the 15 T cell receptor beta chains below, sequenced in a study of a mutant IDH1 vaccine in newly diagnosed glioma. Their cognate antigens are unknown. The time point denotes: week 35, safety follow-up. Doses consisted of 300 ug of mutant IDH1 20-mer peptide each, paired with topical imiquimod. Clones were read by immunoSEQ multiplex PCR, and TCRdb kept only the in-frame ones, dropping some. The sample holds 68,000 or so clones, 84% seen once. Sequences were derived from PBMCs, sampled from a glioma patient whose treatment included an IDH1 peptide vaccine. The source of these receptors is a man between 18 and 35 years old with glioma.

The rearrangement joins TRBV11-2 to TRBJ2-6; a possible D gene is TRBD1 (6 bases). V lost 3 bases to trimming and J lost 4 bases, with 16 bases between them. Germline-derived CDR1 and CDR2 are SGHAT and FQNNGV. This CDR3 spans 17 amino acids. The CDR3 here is CASSFPRGLSGANVLTF. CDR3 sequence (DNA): TGTGCCAGCAGCTTCCCCAGGGGTCTGTCGGGGGCCAACGTCCTGACTTTC.

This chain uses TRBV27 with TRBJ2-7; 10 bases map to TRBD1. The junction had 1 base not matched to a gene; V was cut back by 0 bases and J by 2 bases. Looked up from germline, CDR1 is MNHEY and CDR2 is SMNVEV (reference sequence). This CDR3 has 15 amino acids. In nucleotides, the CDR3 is TGTGCCAGCAGTTTATCCGGACAGGGGGCCTACGAGCAGTACTTC. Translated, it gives CASSLSGQGAYEQYF.

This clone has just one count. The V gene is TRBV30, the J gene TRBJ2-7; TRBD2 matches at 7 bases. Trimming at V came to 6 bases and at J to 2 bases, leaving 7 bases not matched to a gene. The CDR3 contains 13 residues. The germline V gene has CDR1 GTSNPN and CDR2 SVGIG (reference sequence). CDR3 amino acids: CACRASGTYEQYF. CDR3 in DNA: TGTGCCTGCCGGGCTAGCGGAACCTACGAGCAGTACTTC.

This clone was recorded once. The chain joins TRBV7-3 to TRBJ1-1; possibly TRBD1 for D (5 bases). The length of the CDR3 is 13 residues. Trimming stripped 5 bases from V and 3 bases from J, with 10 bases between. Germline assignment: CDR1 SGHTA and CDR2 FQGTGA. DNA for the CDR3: TGTGCCAGCAGCCCCGACAGATACACTGAAGCTTTCTTT. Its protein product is CASSPDRYTEAFF.

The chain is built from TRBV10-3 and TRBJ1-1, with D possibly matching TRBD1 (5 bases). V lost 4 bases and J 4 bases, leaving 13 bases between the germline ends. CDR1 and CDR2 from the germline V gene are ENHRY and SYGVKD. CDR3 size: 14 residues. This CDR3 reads CAISAITGTTEAFF. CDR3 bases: TGTGCCATCAGTGCAATAACAGGAACCACTGAAGCTTTCTTT.

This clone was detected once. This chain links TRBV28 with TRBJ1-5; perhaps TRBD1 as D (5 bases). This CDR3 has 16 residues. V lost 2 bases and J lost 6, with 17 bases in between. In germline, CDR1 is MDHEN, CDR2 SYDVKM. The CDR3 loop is CASSLPVGGATQPQHF. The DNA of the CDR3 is TGTGCCAGCAGTTTACCAGTGGGAGGGGCAACTCAGCCCCAGCATTTT. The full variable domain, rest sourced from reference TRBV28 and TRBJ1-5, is DVKVTQSSRYLVKRTGEKVFLECVQDMDHENMFWYRQDPGLGLRLIYFSYDVKMKEKGDIPEGYSVSREKKERFSLILESASTNQTSMYLCASSLPVGGATQPQHFGDGTRLSIL.

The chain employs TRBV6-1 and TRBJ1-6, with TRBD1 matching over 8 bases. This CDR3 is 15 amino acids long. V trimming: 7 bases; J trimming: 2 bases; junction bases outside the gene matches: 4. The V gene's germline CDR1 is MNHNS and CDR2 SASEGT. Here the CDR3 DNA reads TGTGCCAGCATTAACAGGGGGACCTATAATTCACCCCTCCACTTT. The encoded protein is CASINRGTYNSPLHF.

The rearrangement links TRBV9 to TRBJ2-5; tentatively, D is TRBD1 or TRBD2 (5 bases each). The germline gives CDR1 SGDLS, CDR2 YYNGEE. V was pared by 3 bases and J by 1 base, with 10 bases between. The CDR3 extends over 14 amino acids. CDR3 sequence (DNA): TGTGCCAGCAGCGCATTCGGGACCCAAGAGACCCAGTACTTC. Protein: CASSAFGTQETQYF.

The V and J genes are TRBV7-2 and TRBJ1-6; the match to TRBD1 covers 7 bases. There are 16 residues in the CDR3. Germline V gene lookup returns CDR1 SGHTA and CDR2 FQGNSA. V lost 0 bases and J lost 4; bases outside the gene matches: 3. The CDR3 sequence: CASSLATTGYNSPLHF. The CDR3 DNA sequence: TGTGCCAGCAGCTTAGCCACGACAGGGTATAATTCACCCCTCCACTTT.

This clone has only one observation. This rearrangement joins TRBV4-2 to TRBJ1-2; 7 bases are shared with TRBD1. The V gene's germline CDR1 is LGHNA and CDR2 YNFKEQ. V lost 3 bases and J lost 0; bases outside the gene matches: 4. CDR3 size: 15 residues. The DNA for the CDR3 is TGTGCCAGCAGCCAGGACAGGCGAACTAACTATGGCTACACCTTC. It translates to CASSQDRRTNYGYTF.

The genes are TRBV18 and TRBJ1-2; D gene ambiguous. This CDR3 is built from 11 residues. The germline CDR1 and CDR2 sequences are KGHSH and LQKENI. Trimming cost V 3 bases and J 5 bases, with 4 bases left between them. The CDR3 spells CASSPGYGYTF. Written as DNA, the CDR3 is TGTGCCAGCTCACCGGGTTATGGCTACACCTTC.

CDR3 sequence: CASSSSSGRDTQYF. The CDR3 nucleotides read TGTGCCAGCAGCTCGTCTAGCGGGAGGGATACGCAGTATTTT. The V and J genes are TRBV7-2 and TRBJ2-3; 11 bases are shared with TRBD2. Unmatched junction bases numbered 3, after V lost 4 bases and J lost 6 bases. Germline lookup yields CDR1 SGHTA and CDR2 FQGNSA. The CDR3 is 14 residues long.

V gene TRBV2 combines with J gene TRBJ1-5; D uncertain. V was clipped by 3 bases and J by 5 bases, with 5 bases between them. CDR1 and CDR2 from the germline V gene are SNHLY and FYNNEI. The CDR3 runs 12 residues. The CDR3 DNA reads TGTGCCAGCAGTGACTTCGATCAGCCCCAGCATTTT. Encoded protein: CASSDFDQPQHF.

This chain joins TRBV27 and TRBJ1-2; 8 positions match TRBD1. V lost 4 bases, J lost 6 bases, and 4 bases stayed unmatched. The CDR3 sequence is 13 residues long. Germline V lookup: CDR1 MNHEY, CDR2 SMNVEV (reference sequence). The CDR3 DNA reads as TGTGCCAGCAGTTACCGACAGGGGAATGGCTACACCTTC. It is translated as CASSYRQGNGYTF.

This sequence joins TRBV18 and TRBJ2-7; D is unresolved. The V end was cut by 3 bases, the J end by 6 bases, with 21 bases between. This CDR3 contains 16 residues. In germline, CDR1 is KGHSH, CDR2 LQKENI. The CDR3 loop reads CASSPPMALRLFEQYF. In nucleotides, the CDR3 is TGTGCCAGCTCACCCCCCATGGCATTACGGTTGTTCGAGCAGTACTTC.